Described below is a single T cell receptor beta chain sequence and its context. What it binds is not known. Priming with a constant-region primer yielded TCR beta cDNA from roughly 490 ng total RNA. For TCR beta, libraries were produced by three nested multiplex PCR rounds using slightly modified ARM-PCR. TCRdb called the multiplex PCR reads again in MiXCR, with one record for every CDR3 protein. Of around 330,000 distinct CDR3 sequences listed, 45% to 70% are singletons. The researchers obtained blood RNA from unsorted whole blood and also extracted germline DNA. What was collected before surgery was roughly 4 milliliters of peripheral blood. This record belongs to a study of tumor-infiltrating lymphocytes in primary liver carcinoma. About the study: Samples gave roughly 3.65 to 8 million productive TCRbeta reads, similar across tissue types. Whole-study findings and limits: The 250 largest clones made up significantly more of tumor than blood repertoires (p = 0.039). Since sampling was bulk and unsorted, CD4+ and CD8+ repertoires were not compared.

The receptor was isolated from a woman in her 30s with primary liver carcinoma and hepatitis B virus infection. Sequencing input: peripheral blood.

DNA of the CDR3: TGTGCCAGCAGTTCAGAAGACACATCCATGGAGACCCAGTACTTC. Translated: CASSSEDTSMETQYF. The rearrangement joins TRBV6-5 to TRBJ2-5; D is undetermined. CDR1 is MNHEY and CDR2 is SVGAGI in the germline V gene. V gave up 4 bases and J gave up 5 bases, with 17 bases separating them. The CDR3 is 15 residues long.